This TCR beta chain was recovered during a study of shared clonotypes between healthy human individuals. Study outcomes and limitations: Estimated clonotype richness was generally higher in naive than memory subsets. The generation probabilities recorded for non-shared clonotypes fell below those of clonotypes shared by all four donors.

Approximately 210 ng DNA, about 28,000 T cell genomes, went into each sorted-subset replicate PCR. TCRdb's copy holds only in-frame clones and misses some; the assay was immunoSEQ multiplex PCR. Of some 2.1 million clones in the sample, 90% to 95% were seen once. V lost 0 bases and J lost 9, with 9 bases in between. Germline assignment: CDR1 SGHRS and CDR2 YFSETQ. This CDR3 is 13 amino acids long. This clone was counted a single time. Its cognate antigen is unknown. CD45RO-negative, CCR7-positively selected cells formed the naive CD8 fraction, excluding terminally differentiated effector memory CD45RA+ cells.

J is TRBJ2-2 and V is TRBV5-1; D is perhaps TRBD1 or TRBD2 (5 bases each). Sequencing used naive CD8+ T cells from PBMCs. The origin of this receptor is a man aged 18 to 30 in good health. Some clones in this sample may be carry-over from other donors' samples. This CDR3 reads CASSLAWGRELFF. For the CDR3, the DNA is TGCGCCAGCAGCTTGGCATGGGGACGGGAGCTGTTTTTT.